Each of the 22 T cell receptor beta chains below was sequenced from the same sample in a study of long-term antiretroviral therapy in people with HIV. Researchers ran immunoSEQ v3.0 at survey level. Sequencing used immunoSEQ multiplex PCR; TCRdb keeps in-frame clones, though not all of them. Found here are about 18,000 clones, 75% to 95% of them singletons; the top ten hold more than 9%. The material sequenced was unsorted PBMCs, taken 3 years after starting antiretroviral therapy. The source of these receptors is a man aged 50 to 59 with HIV.

The V call is TRBV28, the J call TRBJ1-2, with D maybe TRBD1 (5 bases). CDR3 length equals 14 residues. The V end lost 7 bases, the J end lost 4 bases, and 16 bases lay between the germline ends. Germline V gene data show CDR1 as MDHEN and CDR2 as SYDVKM. CDR3 in DNA: TGTGCCAGCACCTCCGGCAGGGCTCGCTATGGCTACACCTTC. As protein: CASTSGRARYGYTF.

V is TRBV2 and J is TRBJ1-2; D is uncertain. Germline V gene data show CDR1 as SNHLY and CDR2 as FYNNEI. With 1 base removed from V and 5 bases from J, the gap between germline ends came to 5 bases. This CDR3 has 12 residues. In DNA, the CDR3 is TGTGCCAGCAGTGAAGTCCAGTATGGCTACACCTTC. It encodes CASSEVQYGYTF.

This chain joins TRBV6-5 and TRBJ1-3, with 8 bases lining up with TRBD1. Trimming took 7 bases from V and 0 from J; bases not matched to a gene: 2. This CDR3 comprises 14 residues. The V gene's germline CDR1 is MNHEY and CDR2 SVGAGI. CDR3 nucleotide sequence: TGTGCCAGCATCGACAGGGGCTCTGGAAACACCATATATTTT. Encoded protein: CASIDRGSGNTIYF.

Details on this clone: The same CDR3 can be traced to other DNA sequences in this sample. The gene calls are TRBV18 and TRBJ1-1, with D possibly matching TRBD1 (6 bases). This CDR3 region has 13 residues. In germline, CDR1 is KGHSH, CDR2 LQKENI. V was pared by 3 bases and J by 5 bases, with 10 bases between. For the CDR3, the DNA is TGTGCCAGCTCACCCCAGGGGAATACTGAAGCTTTCTTT. It translates to CASSPQGNTEAFF.

In its sample, this clone was seen once. This rearrangement joins TRBV18 to TRBJ1-2; 12 bases fit TRBD1. The CDR3 is 16 residues long. Germline CDR1 and CDR2: KGHSH and LQKENI. Trimming cost V 3 bases and J 4 bases; bases outside gene matches: 6. The CDR3 DNA reads TGTGCCAGCTCACCGGGGACAGGGGGCGCGGGCTATGGCTACACCTTC. This gives the protein CASSPGTGGAGYGYTF.

V is TRBV7-2 and J is TRBJ2-7; TRBD2 aligns across 7 bases. Germline V gene sequence: CDR1 SGHTA, CDR2 FQGNSA. V lost 0 bases and J lost 0; bases outside the gene matches: 8. The CDR3 spans 17 residues. For the CDR3, the DNA is TGTGCCAGCAGCTTAGCAGCCCAGCGGGGCCACTCCTACGAGCAGTACTTC. This codes for CASSLAAQRGHSYEQYF.

The chain employs TRBV4-1 and TRBJ1-5; 8 bases are shared with TRBD1. The CDR3 loop spans 15 amino acids. Losses at the gene ends were 2 bases for V and 3 bases for J; bases not matched to a gene: 3. Germline V gene data show CDR1 as MGHRA and CDR2 as YSYEKL. The CDR3 coding sequence is TGCGCCAGCAGCCAATGGACAGGGTCCAATCAGCCCCAGCATTTT. It specifies CASSQWTGSNQPQHF.

J is TRBJ1-1 and V is TRBV6-1; no clear D. This CDR3 comprises 13 residues. The V end was cut by 4 bases, the J end by 0 bases, with 6 bases between. Germline CDR1 is MNHNS and CDR2 is SASEGT. CDR3 amino acids: CASSANMNTEAFF. The CDR3 DNA is TGTGCCAGCAGTGCTAACATGAACACTGAAGCTTTCTTT.

The chain has TRBV29-1 and TRBJ1-2; TRBD1 matches 7 bases. The germline CDR1 and CDR2 sequences are SQVTM and ANQGSEA. V shed 6 bases, J shed 4 bases, and the junction held 5 bases outside the gene matches. This CDR3 region has 12 residues. DNA of the CDR3: TGCAGCGTCCCGGGACAGACCTATGGCTACACCTTC. It specifies CSVPGQTYGYTF.

The J gene is TRBJ2-5, the V gene TRBV9; perhaps TRBD2 as D (7 bases). Germline loops: CDR1 SGDLS, CDR2 YYNGEE. Trimming took 2 bases from V and 3 from J, leaving 20 bases between them. This CDR3 region has 17 residues. DNA for the CDR3: TGTGCCAGCAGCGTGGGGGCCTTGGGGGGGCTGGAAGAGACCCAGTACTTC. Its translation is CASSVGALGGLEETQYF.

The gene calls are TRBV11-2 and TRBJ2-7; D not resolved. The CDR3 loop spans 13 amino acids. The germline V gene has CDR1 SGHAT and CDR2 FQNNGV. V lost 2 bases, J lost 0 bases, and 5 bases lay in between. DNA for the CDR3: TGTGCCAGCAGCTTACAGAGCTCCTACGAGCAGTACTTC. It yields the protein CASSLQSSYEQYF.

The chain employs TRBV6-5 and TRBJ1-2, with D unresolved. Germline-derived CDR1 and CDR2 are MNHEY and SVGAGI. CDR3 length: 13 amino acids. Trimming removed 6 bases from V and 8 bases from J, with 16 bases in between. The CDR3 sequence: CASSVTSGGGYTF. As DNA, the CDR3 is TGTGCCAGCAGCGTGACTTCGGGAGGAGGCTACACCTTC.

V is TRBV6-5 and J is TRBJ2-7; TRBD2 matches at 7 bases. The ends lost 6 bases at V and 3 bases at J; junction bases unmatched: 11. Germline V gene lookup returns CDR1 MNHEY and CDR2 SVGAGI. CDR3 length: 15 residues. CDR3 bases: TGTGCCAGCAGCCCACGGGGGACTACCGGCTACGAGCAGTACTTC. Translated, it gives CASSPRGTTGYEQYF.

The chain employs TRBV27 and TRBJ1-2; TRBD1 might be the D (5 bases). The CDR3 is 13 amino acids. V lost 3 bases and J 7 bases, leaving 12 bases between the germline ends. Germline V gene sequence: CDR1 MNHEY, CDR2 SMNVEV (reference sequence). CDR3 sequence (DNA): TGTGCCAGCAGTTTCTCAGGGTCGGCTGGCTACACCTTC. It specifies CASSFSGSAGYTF.

This clone was recorded once. The V call is TRBV19, the J call TRBJ1-2; D remains ambiguous. Trimming removed 3 bases at V and 0 bases at J, with 14 bases between. This CDR3 comprises 16 residues. Per the germline V gene, CDR1 is LNHDA and CDR2 is SQIVND (reference sequence). The CDR3 bases are TGTGCCAGTAGTATCGCCTCGCAGGTACCTAACTATGGCTACACCTTC. It codes for CASSIASQVPNYGYTF.

The chain has TRBV19 and TRBJ2-6; D may match TRBD1 or TRBD2 (5 bases each). V lost 3 bases to trimming and J lost 4 bases, with 10 bases between them. Per germline, CDR1 LNHDA and CDR2 SQIVND (reference sequence). This CDR3 has 15 amino acids. CDR3 protein: CASSIAGTGANVLTF. CDR3 DNA: TGTGCCAGTAGTATTGCAGGGACCGGGGCCAACGTCCTGACTTTC.

This clone was counted only a few times. V and J are TRBV2 and TRBJ1-1, with D unclear. V lost 4 bases and J lost 2, with 8 bases in between. Germline V gives CDR1 SNHLY, CDR2 FYNNEI. The CDR3 extends over 13 amino acids. CDR3: CASSVGSNTEAFF. As DNA, the CDR3 is TGTGCCAGCAGTGTCGGCAGTAACACTGAAGCTTTCTTT.

The V and J genes are TRBV6-5 and TRBJ2-3; tentatively, D is TRBD1 (5 bases). The CDR3 spans 16 residues. Trimming removed 0 bases from V and 2 bases from J, with 12 bases in between. Germline V gives CDR1 MNHEY, CDR2 SVGAGI. CDR3 residues: CASSYSGQGNTDTQYF. CDR3 DNA sequence: TGTGCCAGCAGTTACTCTGGGCAGGGAAACACAGATACGCAGTATTTT.

The gene calls are TRBV11-1 and TRBJ2-3; 16 bases fit TRBD2. V gave up 6 bases and J gave up 6 bases; unmatched junction bases: 15. The V gene's germline CDR1 is SGHAT and CDR2 FQDESV (reference sequence). The length of the CDR3 is 19 residues. CDR3 sequence: CASSQIYVGLAGGSDTQYF. CDR3 in DNA: TGTGCCAGCAGTCAAATTTATGTGGGACTAGCGGGGGGGTCGGATACGCAGTATTTT.

V gene TRBV7-8 combines with J gene TRBJ2-3; 10 bases align to TRBD2. Trimming at V came to 2 bases and at J to 0 bases, leaving 2 bases not matched to a gene. Germline V gene data show CDR1 as SGHVS and CDR2 as FQNEAQ. The CDR3 is made up of 16 amino acids. Here the CDR3 DNA reads TGTGCCAGCAGCTTACTAGCGGGGGTCAGCACAGATACGCAGTATTTT. Its translation is CASSLLAGVSTDTQYF.

The chain uses TRBV4-3 and TRBJ2-1, with D possibly matching TRBD2 (6 bases). The CDR3 runs to 16 residues. V lost 0 bases and J 5 bases, leaving 14 bases between the germline ends. Germline V lookup: CDR1 LGHNA, CDR2 YSLEER. The CDR3 sequence: CASSQDRLARNNEQFF. Written as DNA, the CDR3 is TGCGCCAGCAGCCAAGATCGCCTAGCGAGGAACAATGAGCAGTTCTTC.

In its sample, this clone was seen once. This chain links TRBV27 with TRBJ1-1, with unresolved D. With 9 bases removed from V and 0 bases from J, the gap between germline ends came to 14 bases. Per germline, CDR1 MNHEY and CDR2 SMNVEV (reference sequence). The CDR3 has 14 residues. In DNA form, the CDR3 reads TGTGCCAGTTTAGGGCTTAGGTTGAACACTGAAGCTTTCTTT. Translated: CASLGLRLNTEAFF.